This entry features one T cell receptor beta chain sequence. The data derive from a study of CD8 T cells in Susac syndrome. When the RNA was reverse transcribed, random hexamers were used with an input of 0.5 to 1 ug. It was immunoSEQ multiplex PCR that amplified TCR beta CDR3 across 54 Vbeta and 13 Jbeta. Using its own MiXCR run on the immunoSEQ multiplex PCR reads, TCRdb lists one record per CDR3 protein. The sample contains about 150,000 distinct CDR3 sequences, approximately 93% of which appear only once. The sequence came from a human donor with multiple sclerosis. Sequenced material: CD4+ T cells from PBMCs.

The CDR3 DNA reads as TGTGCCAGCAGAACGTGGGGACAGGGTGAAGAGACCCAGTACTTC. This sequence encodes CASRTWGQGEETQYF. The V call is TRBV13, the J call TRBJ2-5, with 9 bases that match TRBD1. J gave up 3 bases and V 6 bases, and 8 bases lay outside the gene matches. This CDR3 has 15 amino acids. Germline CDR1 reads PRHDT; CDR2 reads FYEKMQ (reference sequence).